This is a list of T cell receptor beta chains from one sample in a study of T cell responses to AZD1222 COVID-19 vaccine. The table came from immunoSEQ multiplex PCR; TCRdb's copy has only in-frame clones and leaves some out. The table shows roughly 120,000 clones, with more than 70% occurring only once. Sequencing used peripheral blood, obtained 28 days after the second AZD1222 dose. Receptor source: an adult who received the AZD1222 COVID-19 vaccine. CDR3s include the opening cysteine and the closing phenylalanine or tryptophan. D genes are given only for firm matches. Expanded clones get a size class; other rows say once, few or many, or leave the size out.

CASRESYGYTF | TGTGCCAGCAGGGAATCCTATGGCTACACCTTC | - | TRBJ1-2 | - | TRBV2
CASSKNSGGASITQYF | TGTGCCAGCAGTAAAAATAGCGGGGGGGCCTCAATAACGCAGTATTTT | once | TRBJ2-3 | TRBD2 | TRBV27
CSVGTANTIYF | TGCAGCGTTGGGACAGCGAACACCATATATTTT | - | TRBJ1-3 | - | TRBV29-1
CASSSGAPDTQYF | TGTGCCAGCAGTTCAGGGGCCCCAGATACGCAGTATTTT | once | TRBJ2-3 | - | TRBV6-2/TRBV6-3
CASSLEGLAGPSPGEQYF | TGCGCCAGCAGCTTGGAGGGGTTAGCGGGACCCTCGCCCGGTGAGCAGTACTTC | once | TRBJ2-7 | TRBD2 | TRBV5-1
CASSSLAGGGDEQYF | TGTGCCAGCAGTTCTCTAGCGGGAGGTGGGGACGAGCAGTACTTC | once | TRBJ2-7 | TRBD2 | TRBV27
CASSPGDTNNYGYTF | TGCGCCAGCAGCCCCGGGGACACCAATAACTATGGCTACACCTTC | - | TRBJ1-2 | - | TRBV4-3
CASSYRVAWDLHF | TGTGCCAGCAGTTACCGTGTGGCTTGGGACCTCCACTTT | - | TRBJ1-6 | - | TRBV6-5
CASSDGSGFDEQFF | TGTGCCAGCAGTGACGGGTCGGGGTTCGATGAGCAGTTCTTC | - | TRBJ2-1 | - | TRBV2
CASSSPGNEQFF | TGTGCCAGCAGCTCCCCGGGTAATGAGCAGTTCTTC | - | TRBJ2-1 | - | TRBV7-9
CSATNNYEQYF | TGCAGTGCTACAAACAACTACGAGCAGTACTTC | - | TRBJ2-7 | - | TRBV20-1
CASLAWERSSGNTIYF | TGCGCCAGCCTGGCCTGGGAAAGAAGCTCTGGAAACACCATATATTTT | - | TRBJ1-3 | - | TRBV5-1
CSVGEYNEQFF | TGCAGCGTTGGCGAGTACAATGAGCAGTTCTTC | once | TRBJ2-1 | - | TRBV29-1
CASSTGTGGPNTEAFF | TGCGCCAGCAGCACCGGGACAGGGGGCCCGAACACTGAAGCTTTCTTT | - | TRBJ1-1 | TRBD1 | TRBV5-1
CASSHYRDIKYPYEQYF | TGTGCCAGCAGCCACTACAGGGATATAAAATATCCCTACGAGCAGTACTTC | - | TRBJ2-7 | - | TRBV3-1/TRBV3-2
CASSLWPGQGSDTQYF | TGCGCCAGCAGCTTGTGGCCGGGACAGGGGTCAGATACGCAGTATTTT | - | TRBJ2-3 | TRBD1 | TRBV5-1
CAIRAGTVNSPLHF | TGTGCCATCAGAGCCGGGACGGTTAATTCACCCCTCCACTTT | - | TRBJ1-6 | - | TRBV10-3
CASRNRATYGYTF | TGTGCCAGCAGGAACAGAGCCACCTATGGCTACACCTTC | - | TRBJ1-2 | - | TRBV2
CASSHAGFEQYF | TGTGCCAGCAGCCACGCCGGCTTTGAGCAGTACTTC | - | TRBJ2-7 | - | TRBV4-2
CASRQGSDTEAFF | TGTGCCAGCAGACAGGGATCGGACACTGAAGCTTTCTTT | - | TRBJ1-1 | - | TRBV6-5
CASSLFSGAEAFF | TGTGCCAGCAGTCTCTTTTCCGGGGCTGAAGCTTTCTTT | - | TRBJ1-1 | - | TRBV5-6
CASSLALNTGELFF | TGCGCCAGCAGCTTGGCCCTAAACACCGGGGAGCTGTTTTTT | - | TRBJ2-2 | - | TRBV5-1
CASSPAGSYTEAFF | TGTGCCAGCTCACCCGCAGGTTCGTACACTGAAGCTTTCTTT | - | TRBJ1-1 | - | TRBV18
CSARTGYEQYF | TGCAGTGCTAGGACGGGGTACGAGCAGTACTTC | - | TRBJ2-7 | - | TRBV20-1
CASSYSPYSGNTIYF | TGTGCCAGCAGTTACTCCCCTTACTCTGGAAACACCATATATTTT | - | TRBJ1-3 | - | TRBV6-5
CASSLYQPQHF | TGTGCCAGCAGCTTGTATCAGCCCCAGCATTTT | - | TRBJ1-5 | - | TRBV5-8
CASSLGDRGNEAFF | TGTGCCAGCAGTCTCGGAGACAGGGGGAATGAAGCTTTCTTT | few | TRBJ1-1 | TRBD1 | TRBV6-5
CASSLLSWTETYEQYF | TGTGCCAGCAGCTTATTATCATGGACAGAGACCTACGAGCAGTACTTC | - | TRBJ2-7 | - | TRBV7-9
CASSLSAGSGANVLTF | TGTGCCAGCAGCTTATCTGCAGGCTCTGGGGCCAACGTCCTGACTTTC | - | TRBJ2-6 | - | TRBV7-3
CASSLSAQSYEQYF | TGTGCCAGCAGCTTGTCTGCCCAGTCCTACGAGCAGTACTTC | - | TRBJ2-7 | - | TRBV5-4
CASSLRLAGYYEQYF | TGTGCCAGCAGTTTACGGCTAGCGGGGTACTACGAGCAGTACTTC | once | TRBJ2-7 | TRBD2 | TRBV27
CASSAGQGEYEQYF | TGCGCCAGCAGCGCGGGACAGGGGGAATACGAGCAGTACTTC | - | TRBJ2-7 | TRBD1 | TRBV5-1
CASSQRGFLYNEQFF | TGTGCCAGCAGCCAAAGGGGCTTTCTTTACAATGAGCAGTTCTTC | - | TRBJ2-1 | - | TRBV3-1/TRBV3-2
CASSLLPWARNEKLFF | TGTGCCAGCAGCTTGCTCCCGTGGGCACGCAACGAAAAACTGTTTTTT | - | TRBJ1-4 | - | TRBV5-8
CASRADNYGYTF | TGTGCCAGCAGGGCCGATAACTATGGCTACACCTTC | medium-sized | TRBJ1-2 | - | TRBV28
CASSQMSGGRETQYF | TGTGCCAGCAGCCAAATGAGCGGGGGGCGGGAGACCCAGTACTTC | - | TRBJ2-5 | TRBD2 | TRBV3-1/TRBV3-2
CASSPPGPADTQYF | TGTGCCAGCTCACCACCGGGCCCGGCGGATACGCAGTATTTT | - | TRBJ2-3 | - | TRBV18
CASSVGQGRSEAFF | TGCGCCAGCAGCGTCGGACAGGGAAGGTCTGAAGCTTTCTTT | - | TRBJ1-1 | TRBD1 | TRBV5-1
CASSPSGATEAFF | TGTGCCAGCAGCCCTTCAGGGGCAACTGAAGCTTTCTTT | - | TRBJ1-1 | - | TRBV7-8
CASSLGTGFGTEAFF | TGTGCCAGCAGCTTAGGGACAGGGTTTGGGACTGAAGCTTTCTTT | - | TRBJ1-1 | TRBD1 | TRBV7-8
CASSDGRGLGYTF | TGTGCCAGCAGTGATGGGAGGGGGTTGGGCTACACCTTC | once | TRBJ1-2 | - | TRBV6-1
CASSSPGGGTGELFF | TGTGCCAGCAGCTCCCCGGGGGGGGGCACCGGGGAGCTGTTTTTT | - | TRBJ2-2 | TRBD2 | TRBV7-2
CASSAQGMRRGSNTGELFF | TGTGCCAGCAGCGCCCAGGGGATGCGACGAGGATCGAACACCGGGGAGCTGTTTTTT | - | TRBJ2-2 | - | TRBV9
CASSVADGTSGQEQYF | TGTGCCAGCAGCGTAGCTGACGGGACTAGCGGACAGGAGCAGTACTTC | medium-sized | TRBJ2-7 | TRBD2 | TRBV9
CASAGGQDQNTGELFF | TGTGCCAGCGCGGGCGGACAGGACCAGAACACCGGGGAGCTGTTTTTT | once | TRBJ2-2 | TRBD1 | TRBV7-3
CASSSLNRDWAKNIQYF | TGTGCCAGCAGCTCTCTCAACAGGGACTGGGCCAAAAACATTCAGTACTTC | - | TRBJ2-4 | - | TRBV11-2
CAAAKGSGGALETQYF | TGCGCCGCTGCCAAGGGTAGCGGGGGGGCCCTGGAGACCCAGTACTTC | - | TRBJ2-5 | TRBD2 | TRBV4-1
CASSQEVQAANEKLFF | TGTGCCAGCAGCCAAGAGGTCCAGGCCGCTAATGAAAAACTGTTTTTT | - | TRBJ1-4 | - | TRBV3-1/TRBV3-2
CASTPGQSDLMNTEAFF | TGTGCCAGCACCCCGGGACAGTCCGACCTTATGAACACTGAAGCTTTCTTT | once | TRBJ1-1 | TRBD1 | TRBV6-2/TRBV6-3
CASRSGANYGYTF | TGTGCCAGCAGGTCGGGGGCTAACTATGGCTACACCTTC | - | TRBJ1-2 | - | TRBV9
CASSKTPFRDPPSSYEQYF | TGTGCCAGCAGCAAGACCCCTTTCCGGGACCCCCCTAGCTCCTACGAGCAGTACTTC | - | TRBJ2-7 | - | TRBV21-1
CASSLDLANGVEQYF | TGTGCCAGCAGCTTAGACCTAGCAAACGGAGTCGAGCAGTACTTC | once | TRBJ2-7 | - | TRBV7-2
CASSETYDRGRSAAFF | TGTGCCAGCAGTGAAACGTACGACAGGGGGCGTTCTGCAGCTTTCTTT | - | TRBJ1-1 | TRBD1 | TRBV6-1
CASSPNRDTYGYTF | TGTGCCAGCAGCCCGAACCGGGACACCTATGGCTACACCTTC | - | TRBJ1-2 | - | TRBV3-1/TRBV3-2